This entry lists 23 T cell receptor beta chains sequenced from one sample in a study of blood T cells in healthy people across ages (dated by TCRdb to between 2015 and 2017). Libraries were built with 5' RACE. The sequencing machine was an Illumina HiSeq 2500. A second PCR of about 7 to 12 cycles was run with a J-beta primer mix and a sample-barcoded 5' primer. TCRdb took the public reads, trimmed them with fastp at Q25, ran MiXCR for clone calling and kept in-frame beta chains. Here each entry gathers all rows of one CDR3 protein and keeps the most common genes and DNA. This sample holds roughly 1,500,000 distinct CDR3 sequences; about 31% were observed only once. The ten largest clones represent about 11% of the sample. Input material: blood. These receptors all stem from a woman aged 25 to 39 in good health.

CDR3 nucleotides: TGCGCCAGCAGTGCGGCCGGCGGGGGGGCTCGCGAGCAGTACTTC. Translation: CASSAAGGGAREQYF. The chain links TRBV10-1 to TRBJ2-7; 9 bases match TRBD2. This CDR3 contains 15 residues. V shed 4 bases and J 6 bases; nucleotides not matched to a gene: 10. Per germline, CDR1 WNHNN and CDR2 SYGVQD (reference sequence).

This clonotype was seen once. One junction end does not reproduce the germline sequence, and a read error may be involved. The J gene is TRBJ1-2, the V gene TRBV20-1; D not resolved. The CDR3 contains 13 residues. Germline CDR1 reads DFQATT; CDR2 reads SNEGSKA (reference sequence). CDR3 bases: TGCAGTGCTAGAAGTACAGAAAGCTATGGCTACATCTTC. It translates to CSARSTESYGYIF.

For this clonotype: This may be a read error, as it is one base from a much larger clone. The gene calls are TRBV15 and TRBJ2-5; D possibly matches TRBD1 or TRBD2 (7 bases each). The CDR3 totals 16 residues. Germline V gene data show CDR1 as LNHNV and CDR2 as YYDKDF (reference sequence). Between the trimmed V and J ends, which lost 3 bases and 11 bases, there was a span of 25 bases. This CDR3 is CATSRSTGRDYNEQYF. In DNA form, the CDR3 reads TGTGCCACCAGCAGGTCGACAGGGAGGGATTACAATGAGCAGTACTTC.

The chain employs TRBV6-6 and TRBJ2-2; D may be TRBD1 (5 bases). The V end lost 3 bases, the J end lost 4 bases, and 12 bases lay between the germline ends. This CDR3 spans 15 amino acids. Per the germline V gene, CDR1 is MNHNY and CDR2 is SVGAGI (reference sequence). CDR3 loop: CASSYQGPGTGELFF. The CDR3 DNA sequence: TGTGCCAGCAGTTATCAGGGTCCCGGCACCGGGGAGCTGTTTTTT.

On this clonotype itself: Being one base from a much bigger clone, this may be a read error. The rearrangement links TRBV29-1 to TRBJ2-7; 11 bases are shared with TRBD1. The junction had 8 bases not matched to a gene; V was cut back by 7 bases and J by 6 bases. The CDR3 loop spans 13 amino acids. Germline assignment: CDR1 SQVTM and CDR2 ANQGSEA. CDR3 loop: CSGLGTGGCEQYF. The CDR3 nucleotides read TGCAGCGGCTTGGGGACAGGGGGATGCGAGCAGTACTTC.

This clonotype was recorded many times. V usage is TRBV4-2 and J usage is TRBJ2-6; TRBD2 aligns across 7 bases. The trim removed 3 bases at V and 2 bases at J, leaving 10 bases unmatched. The CDR3 is made up of 18 amino acids. CDR1 is LGHNA and CDR2 is YNFKEQ in the germline V gene. The CDR3 loop reads CASSQEEAGPAGANVLTF. The CDR3 DNA sequence: TGTGCCAGCAGCCAGGAAGAAGCGGGGCCAGCTGGGGCCAACGTCCTGACTTTC.

This sequence joins TRBV12-3 or TRBV12-4 and TRBJ2-1; TRBD2 matches at 7 bases. This CDR3 is built from 17 residues. V was clipped by 1 base and J by 3 bases; unmatched bases: 9. The CDR3 DNA reads TGTGCCAGCAGTTTAGAACGGACTAGAGATCTCTACAATGAGCAGTTCTTC. Protein product: CASSLERTRDLYNEQFF.

The chain employs TRBV15 and TRBJ1-1; possible D gene TRBD1, 5 bases. This CDR3 spans 15 amino acids. Germline V gives CDR1 LNHNV, CDR2 YYDKDF (reference sequence). The V end was cut by 0 bases, the J end by 5 bases, with 13 bases between. Here the CDR3 DNA reads TGTGCCACCAGCAGAGATACGGGGGTGAGGACTGAAGCTTTCTTT. Amino acids: CATSRDTGVRTEAFF.

This clonotype appeared a few times. This chain uses TRBV3-1 with TRBJ2-7, with D possibly matching TRBD2 (7 bases). There are 15 residues in the CDR3. Trimming removed 2 bases at V and 4 bases at J, with 15 bases between. From germline, CDR1 is LGHDT and CDR2 YNNKEL (reference sequence). The CDR3 nucleotides are TGTGCCAGCAGCCAAAGGGGGGGTCCGGTGTACGAGCAGTACTTC. Translation gives CASSQRGGPVYEQYF.

The chain uses TRBV4-1 and TRBJ1-5; a possible D gene is TRBD1 (6 bases). With 0 bases removed from V and 0 bases from J, the gap between germline ends came to 12 bases. Per the germline V gene, CDR1 is MGHRA and CDR2 is YSYEKL. This CDR3 spans 17 amino acids. CDR3 nucleotides: TGCGCCAGCAGCCAAGATTTCGGGACAAGTAGCAATCAGCCCCAGCATTTT. Translating gives CASSQDFGTSSNQPQHF.

CDR3 DNA: TGTGCCACCGGACCTCCTAACTATGGCTACACCTTC. Its protein is CATGPPNYGYTF. V gene TRBV19 combines with J gene TRBJ1-2; D ambiguous. The CDR3 loop spans 12 amino acids. CDR1 is LNHDA, CDR2 SQIVND, per germline (reference sequence). V lost 10 bases and J 0 bases, leaving 9 bases between the germline ends.

This clonotype was recorded a few times. The chain links TRBV28 to TRBJ2-3, with 9 positions matching TRBD1. The trim removed 4 bases at V and 0 bases at J, leaving 8 bases unmatched. The CDR3 totals 17 residues. Germline-derived CDR1 and CDR2 are MDHEN and SYDVKM. CDR3 residues: CASSYPTGGTSTDTQYF. The CDR3 bases are TGTGCCAGCAGTTACCCGACAGGGGGGACTAGCACAGATACGCAGTATTTT.

This clonotype was picked up many times. The chain uses TRBV20-1 and TRBJ2-1; 12 nucleotides line up with TRBD2. CDR1 and CDR2 (germline): DFQATT, SNEGSKA (reference sequence). J gave up 8 bases and V 5 bases, and 13 bases lay outside the gene matches. The CDR3 covers 16 residues. CDR3 amino acids: CSAADDLAGGSDEQFF. The CDR3 coding sequence is TGCAGTGCTGCCGATGACCTAGCGGGAGGGTCCGATGAGCAGTTCTTC.

This clonotype was picked up many times. The DNA of the CDR3 is TGTGCCAGCAGCAAGGCGCCAGGGGATGATCAAGAGACCCAGTACTTC. Its translation: CASSKAPGDDQETQYF. The chain carries TRBV21-1 and TRBJ2-5; the table names TRBD1, a call not compared with the DNA. TRBV21-1 is designated a pseudogene. This CDR3 spans 16 amino acids.

The V and J genes are TRBV6-5 and TRBJ1-1; no clear D gene. Germline lookup yields CDR1 MNHEY and CDR2 SVGAGI. CDR3 length: 17 residues. Trimming took off 0 bases at V and 5 bases at J, with 19 bases between the two ends. CDR3 in DNA: TGTGCCAGCAGTTACTCCGGCTCCTTTCGAGGGCAAACTGAAGCTTTCTTT. This gives the protein CASSYSGSFRGQTEAFF.

This rearrangement joins TRBV12-3 or TRBV12-4 to TRBJ1-2; the D is unclear. Trimming took off 5 bases at V and 0 bases at J, with 13 bases between the two ends. The CDR3 runs 15 residues. The chain's CDR3 is CASSTGRLANYGYTF. The CDR3 DNA follows: TGTGCCAGCAGTACTGGACGGTTGGCTAACTATGGCTACACCTTC.

This rearrangement joins TRBV7-2 to TRBJ1-1, with D tentatively TRBD1 (5 bases). V was clipped by 6 bases and J by 1 base, with 9 bases between them. CDR1 and CDR2 (germline): SGHTA, FQGNSA. CDR3 length: 13 amino acids. Written as DNA, the CDR3 is TGTGCCAGCAGGGTACAGGAGAACACTGAAGCTTTCTTT. This gives the protein CASRVQENTEAFF.

On this clonotype itself: The junction does not match germline at one end; this may be a read error. The genes are TRBV7-9 and TRBJ2-3; D is undetermined. The CDR3 loop spans 14 amino acids. Germline CDR1 reads SEHNR; CDR2 reads FQNEAQ (reference sequence). CDR3: CTSMLGRNTDTQYF. The CDR3 region has the DNA TGTACCAGCATGCTGGGTAGAAACACAGATACGCAGTATTTT.

V is TRBV7-9 and J is TRBJ2-1; a weak D match, TRBD1 (6 bases). V was shortened by 10 bases and J by 7 bases, with 23 bases between the two germline ends. The germline V gene encodes CDR1 SEHNR and CDR2 FQNEAQ (reference sequence). This CDR3 is 15 amino acids long. Here the CDR3 DNA reads TGTGCCACCGAACAGGGTTCCGAGGGGCAGAATGAGCAGTTCTTC. It encodes CATEQGSEGQNEQFF.

This chain links TRBV7-2 with TRBJ2-2, with TRBD2 identical over 7 bases. The germline V gene encodes CDR1 SGHTA and CDR2 FQGNSA. Germline trimming cut 3 bases from V and 8 bases from J; bases unmatched to any gene: 3. This CDR3 is 13 amino acids long. CDR3: CASSFREGGELFF. The CDR3 DNA follows: TGTGCCAGCAGCTTCAGGGAGGGGGGGGAGCTGTTTTTT. Drawing the rest from reference TRBV7-2 and TRBJ2-2, the complete variable domain is GAGVSQSPSNKVTEKGKDVELRCDPISGHTALYWYRQSLGQGLEFLIYFQGNSAPDKSGLPSDRFSAERTGGSVSTLTIQRTQQEDSAVYLCASSFREGGELFFGEGSRLTVL.

This CDR3 reads CASSETSSGRVGQYF. In DNA form, the CDR3 reads TGTGCCAGCAGCGAGACATCTAGCGGGAGGGTTGGACAGTACTTC. This chain links TRBV9 with TRBJ2-7, with TRBD2 matching over 12 bases. The V gene end was trimmed by 3 bases and the J gene end by 10 bases; junction bases not matched to a gene: 11. Germline lookup yields CDR1 SGDLS and CDR2 YYNGEE. There are 15 residues in the CDR3.

The chain couples TRBV5-1 to TRBJ2-5; 9 bases are shared with TRBD1. The J call may be in error: the DNA end matches TRBJ2-7 better. The CDR3 has 15 amino acids. Germline CDR1 is SGHRS and CDR2 is YFSETQ. The CDR3 DNA reads as TGCGCCAGCAGCCAGCCGACAGGGGGGTCCTACGAGCAGTACTTC. This gives the protein CASSQPTGGSYEQYF.

This clonotype occurred a few times. The chain couples TRBV27 to TRBJ2-7, with D perhaps being TRBD1 or TRBD2 (7 bases each). The CDR3 has 14 amino acids. Germline V lookup: CDR1 MNHEY, CDR2 SMNVEV (reference sequence). V was cut by 4 bases and J by 4 bases, with 14 bases left in between. The CDR3 bases are TGTGCCAGCAGTTCCAGGGGGGGTAGGTACGAGCAGTACTTC. Translated: CASSSRGGRYEQYF.